The present T cell receptor beta chain was sequenced within a study of T cells of healthy individuals (dated 2018 in TCRdb). Concerning this clonotype itself: The antigen it binds to is not known. The record has no base qualities; no much larger clone is one base away.

The library was obtained by 5' RACE. Instrument on record: Illumina MiSeq. Using fastp at Q25 and MiXCR, TCRdb reprocessed the public reads and kept productive beta chains. Merged by CDR3 protein, the rows form single entries marked with the most common genes and DNA. The sample data list about 63,000 distinct CDR3 sequences, and about 17% of these were observed just once. 4% to 5% of the sample belongs to the ten largest clones. V loses 10 bases at its end and J loses 5 bases; junction bases beyond the gene matches: 8. CDR1 and CDR2 (SEHNR, FQNEAQ) derive from the germline V gene (reference sequence). The CDR3 covers 13 residues, taking in both the cysteine and the phenylalanine. The DNA shown is the 39-base CDR3, in frame from base 1.

Recombination joined TRBV7-9 with TRBJ2-5; 9 junctional bases match TRBD1. This TCR was recovered from a human donor in good health. At the DNA level, the sequence is TGTGCCACCATACAGGGGGCGGAGGAGACCCAGTACTTC. Its product reads: CATIQGAEETQYF. The reference TRBV7-9 and TRBJ2-5 proteins fill in what lies around the CDR3, so the full variable domain reads DTGVSQNPRHKITKRGQNVTFRCDPISEHNRLYWYRQTLGQGPEFLTYFQNEAQLEKSRLLSDRFSAERPKGSFSTLEIQRTEQGDSAMYLCATIQGAEETQYFGPGTRLLVL.